This TCR beta chain stems from a study of long-term antiretroviral therapy in people with HIV. The sample holds one count of this clone. The antigen remains unidentified. Before they underwent DNA extraction, samples held roughly 0.95-11 million cryopreserved PBMC. Study-wide points: Clones expanded before ART dominated the repertoire at all time points. Older ART regimens were possibly in use when the blood was collected between the mid-2000s and the late 2010s. Narrower CDR3 length ranges marked HIV repertoires relative to controls.

A v3.0 immunoSEQ assay was performed at survey level. The data were produced by immunoSEQ multiplex PCR, yet TCRdb's version contains in-frame clones alone and is incomplete. The sample holds about 22,000 clones, approximately 86% seen once. This clonotype originated in a man in his sixties with HIV. The specimen was unsorted PBMCs, collected 1.3 years after starting antiretroviral therapy.

The CDR3 protein is CASRRNSPLHF. Here the CDR3 DNA reads TGTGCCAGCCGGAGAAATTCACCCCTCCACTTT. The chain couples TRBV7-2 to TRBJ1-6; D gene uncertain. From germline, CDR1 is SGHTA and CDR2 FQGNSA. Deletions cut 8 bases from V and 7 bases from J, with 6 bases between. There are 11 residues in the CDR3.